This TCR beta chain was captured in a study of T cells in Graves' hyperthyroidism and ophthalmopathy. Amplification targeted TCR beta CDR3 regions from RNA transcripts. The HTBI primer set served for first-round RT-PCR of the TCR CDR3. TCRdb processed the multiplex PCR reads anew with MiXCR; each CDR3 protein has one entry. The data show about 540,000 distinct CDR3 sequences, roughly 50% seen once. The study excluded patients with uncontrolled infection, other autoimmune disease, pregnancy or lactation. Each diagnosis drew on symptoms, thyroxine, TRAb, thyroid ultrasound and orbital computed tomography findings. CDR3 length: 17 residues. Germline CDR1 SGHTA, CDR2 FQGNSA. Trimming shortened V by 3 bases and J by 7 bases, and 19 bases separated the two germline ends. This clonotype was detected ten times or more. The antigen is undetermined. Regarding the study as a whole: Most clonotypes expanded in the thyroid (above 0.001) were also present in blood. By a 13 V-J model, ophthalmopathy was set apart from stable hyperthyroidism.

Sample: peripheral blood or thyroid tissue (not recorded which). The sequence came from a woman between 18 and 30 years old with Graves' hyperthyroidism. The chain is built from TRBV7-2 and TRBJ1-6, with a weak D call TRBD1 (5 bases). The DNA for the CDR3 is TGTGCCAGCAGCTTGGGTGGTGGGGGACTAAGAAATTCACCCCTCCACTTT. This sequence encodes CASSLGGGGLRNSPLHF.